These 30 T cell receptor beta chains were sequenced from one sample in a study of T cell responses to AZD1222 COVID-19 vaccine. Clones were read by immunoSEQ multiplex PCR, and TCRdb kept only the in-frame ones, dropping some. The sample yields tens of thousands of clones, around 90% seen once. The starting material was peripheral blood, obtained on day 0 of AZD1222 vaccination. These receptors originate from an adult in good health.

J is TRBJ1-1 and V is TRBV9; D perhaps matches TRBD1 (6 bases). There are 15 residues in the CDR3. CDR1 is SGDLS and CDR2 is YYNGEE in the germline V gene. Trimming took 4 bases from V and 0 from J, leaving 13 bases between them. The DNA for the CDR3 is TGTGCCAGCAGCAACCGGGACAATATGAACACTGAAGCTTTCTTT. Protein: CASSNRDNMNTEAFF.

The chain couples TRBV6-6 to TRBJ2-3; D not resolved. Trimming took 4 bases from V and 0 from J, leaving 8 bases between them. CDR3 length: 14 residues. CDR1 MNHNY and CDR2 SVGAGI come from the germline V gene (reference sequence). This CDR3 reads CASSLMQSTDTQYF. The CDR3 DNA is TGTGCCAGCAGTTTGATGCAGAGCACAGATACGCAGTATTTT.

The table lists this clone with a count of one. This chain connects TRBV2 to TRBJ1-5; D remains ambiguous. CDR3 length equals 15 residues. Germline-derived CDR1 and CDR2 are SNHLY and FYNNEI. V was clipped by 0 bases and J by 3 bases, with 9 bases between them. The CDR3 sequence: CASSEAHNLNQPQHF. The CDR3 DNA follows: TGTGCCAGCAGTGAAGCGCACAACCTCAATCAGCCCCAGCATTTT. Looking up the rest from reference TRBV2 and TRBJ1-5 gives the full variable domain: EPEVTQTPSHQVTQMGQEVILRCVPISNHLYFYWYRQILGQKVEFLVSFYNNEISEKSEIFDDQFSVERPDGSNFTLKIRSTKLEDSAMYFCASSEAHNLNQPQHFGDGTRLSIL.

The chain links TRBV19 to TRBJ2-5; weak D call: TRBD2 (6 bases). V was cut by 3 bases and J by 4 bases, with 12 bases left in between. The CDR3 is 14 amino acids. CDR1 LNHDA and CDR2 SQIVND come from the germline V gene (reference sequence). CDR3 sequence: CASSIGGAAETQYF. In DNA form, the CDR3 reads TGTGCCAGTAGTATCGGCGGGGCAGCAGAGACCCAGTACTTC.

V gene TRBV29-1 combines with J gene TRBJ2-7, with TRBD1 matching 11 bases. The V gene end was trimmed by 2 bases and the J gene end by 2 bases; junction bases not matched to a gene: 5. CDR3 length: 15 amino acids. From germline, CDR1 is SQVTM and CDR2 ANQGSEA. The CDR3, as DNA: TGCAGCGTTGAAACCCGGGACAGGGGGACCTACGAGCAGTACTTC. Its translation: CSVETRDRGTYEQYF.

The chain is built from TRBV6-2 or TRBV6-3 and TRBJ1-5; 11 bases agree with TRBD1. There are 16 residues in the CDR3. Germline loops: CDR1 MNHEY, CDR2 SVGEGT. The V and J ends lost 4 bases and 4 bases, in that order; junction bases with no gene match: 6. The CDR3 DNA follows: TGTGCCAGCAGTTCCCACGGACAGGGGGCTAATCAGCCCCAGCATTTT. Amino acid sequence: CASSSHGQGANQPQHF.

The chain joins TRBV7-9 to TRBJ2-7, with TRBD1 matching over 9 bases. The CDR3 has 14 residues. Germline lookup yields CDR1 SEHNR and CDR2 FQNEAQ (reference sequence). V shed 4 bases and J 9 bases; nucleotides not matched to a gene: 10. As DNA, the CDR3 is TGTGCCAGCAGCTCCACTTTTGGACAGGGGAGGCAGTACTTC. Translating gives CASSSTFGQGRQYF.

The CDR3, as DNA: TGTGCCTGGAGTGTACAGGGTGGTTCACCCCTCCACTTT. As protein: CAWSVQGGSPLHF. The chain recombines TRBV30 with TRBJ1-6; D may be TRBD1 (6 bases). Trimming left V 0 bases short and J 9 bases short, with 9 bases between. The CDR3 spans 13 residues. Germline CDR1 and CDR2: GTSNPN and SVGIG (reference sequence).

The chain has TRBV15 and TRBJ1-2; unclear D gene. Germline V CDR1 and CDR2: LNHNV, YYDKDF (reference sequence). The V gene lost 1 base and the J gene lost 5 bases, with 11 bases spanning the gap. This CDR3 contains 14 residues. CDR3 region: CATSRGPGIYGYTF. The DNA of the CDR3 is TGTGCCACCAGCAGAGGTCCGGGGATTTATGGCTACACCTTC.

The rearrangement joins TRBV4-3 to TRBJ2-2; possibly TRBD2 for D (6 bases). Germline CDR1 LGHNA, CDR2 YSLEER. CDR3 length equals 13 residues. Trimming pared 3 bases from V and 8 bases from J, leaving 10 bases between. The CDR3 sequence is CASSQGEAGELFF. CDR3 sequence (DNA): TGCGCCAGCAGCCAGGGGGAGGCGGGGGAGCTGTTTTTT.

V usage is TRBV4-1 and J usage is TRBJ1-5, with unresolved D. The germline gives CDR1 MGHRA, CDR2 YSYEKL. Trimming took 1 base from V and 4 from J, leaving 8 bases between them. The CDR3 is 14 residues long. For the CDR3, the DNA is TGCGCCAGCAGCCAAGGGACTGTGAATCAGCCCCAGCATTTT. As protein: CASSQGTVNQPQHF.

The chain uses TRBV7-2 and TRBJ1-5, with D possibly being TRBD1 (6 bases). Looked up from germline, CDR1 is SGHTA and CDR2 is FQGNSA. The CDR3 has 16 residues. Trimming took 5 bases from V and 2 from J, leaving 16 bases between them. As DNA, the CDR3 is TGTGCCAGCAGCCCCGAGTCGGGGGGCGGCAATCAGCCCCAGCATTTT. This sequence encodes CASSPESGGGNQPQHF.

This chain uses TRBV5-1 with TRBJ2-7; the D call may be TRBD1 or TRBD2 (5 bases each). V was clipped by 0 bases and J by 2 bases, with 6 bases between them. CDR3 size: 13 residues. CDR1 SGHRS and CDR2 YFSETQ come from the germline V gene. This CDR3 reads CASSLGGTYEQYF. The CDR3 bases are TGCGCCAGCAGCTTGGGGGGGACCTACGAGCAGTACTTC.

The J gene is TRBJ2-3, the V gene TRBV27, with TRBD1 identical over 9 bases. V trimming: 4 bases; J trimming: 3 bases; junction bases outside the gene matches: 11. This CDR3 comprises 17 residues. Germline loops: CDR1 MNHEY, CDR2 SMNVEV (reference sequence). In DNA, the CDR3 is TGTGCCAGCAGTTCCCACATTCGACAGGGGGGAACAGATACGCAGTATTTT. Translating it yields CASSSHIRQGGTDTQYF.

This chain connects TRBV6-5 to TRBJ2-2, with a possible D match to TRBD2 (5 bases). Trimming shortened V by 6 bases and J by 4 bases, and 15 bases separated the two germline ends. Germline CDR1 MNHEY, CDR2 SVGAGI. This CDR3 is built from 15 residues. CDR3 bases: TGTGCCAGCAGACGAGAGGGCGTAGGCACCGGGGAGCTGTTTTTT. Translating gives CASRREGVGTGELFF.

The chain has TRBV28 and TRBJ2-2; the D is unclear. The CDR3 contains 14 residues. Trimming took 8 bases from V and 1 from J, leaving 11 bases between them. The germline CDR1 and CDR2 sequences are MDHEN and SYDVKM. CDR3 sequence reads: CASSRLMNTGELFF. The CDR3, as DNA: TGTGCCAGCTCCCGCCTTATGAACACCGGGGAGCTGTTTTTT.

The chain links TRBV2 to TRBJ2-7, with 8 bases that match TRBD1. The CDR3 contains 15 residues. The V gene end was trimmed by 3 bases and the J gene end by 2 bases; junction bases not matched to a gene: 6. The germline gives CDR1 SNHLY, CDR2 FYNNEI. The DNA of the CDR3 is TGTGCCAGCAGTGAGTTAGGGGACAGGCCCTACGAGCAGTACTTC. It codes for CASSELGDRPYEQYF.

The table lists this clone with many counts. CDR3 protein: CASSQGENTEAFF. The CDR3 bases are TGTGCCAGCAGTCAGGGGGAGAACACTGAAGCTTTCTTT. This chain connects TRBV6-4 to TRBJ1-1; TRBD1 aligns across 7 bases. From germline, CDR1 is MRHNA and CDR2 SNTAGT. This CDR3 region has 13 residues. Unmatched junction bases numbered 1, after V lost 5 bases and J lost 1 base.

This clone appeared a few times. The CDR3 spells CASSRAGYEQFF. CDR3 sequence (DNA): TGTGCCAGCAGCCGCGCAGGGTATGAGCAGTTCTTC. V is TRBV16 and J is TRBJ2-1, with D possibly matching TRBD1 (5 bases). The CDR3 extends over 12 amino acids. Trimming left V 4 bases short and J 8 bases short, with 9 bases between. Germline V gene sequence: CDR1 KGHSY, CDR2 FQNENV.

V is TRBV27 and J is TRBJ1-5; TRBD1 might be the D (6 bases). Trimming cost V 3 bases and J 2 bases, with 17 bases left between them. This CDR3 spans 17 amino acids. The germline V gene encodes CDR1 MNHEY and CDR2 SMNVEV (reference sequence). In DNA, the CDR3 is TGTGCCAGCAGTTTGGGCAGGGGAAGGGCGGGCAATCAGCCCCAGCATTTT. It encodes CASSLGRGRAGNQPQHF.

The chain couples TRBV4-2 to TRBJ2-6; unclear D gene. This CDR3 has 13 residues. Looked up from germline, CDR1 is LGHNA and CDR2 is YNFKEQ. V was cut by 2 bases and J by 1 base, with 0 bases left in between. CDR3 residues: CASSQSGANVLTF. The CDR3 nucleotides are TGTGCCAGCAGCCAATCTGGGGCCAACGTCCTGACTTTC.

The CDR3 protein is CASIGPANTGELFF. The DNA of the CDR3 is TGTGCCAGCATTGGGCCAGCGAACACCGGGGAGCTGTTTTTT. The chain carries TRBV27 and TRBJ2-2, with D hard to call. The V gene lost 7 bases and the J gene lost 0 bases, with 9 bases spanning the gap. The CDR3 totals 14 residues. The germline V gene has CDR1 MNHEY and CDR2 SMNVEV (reference sequence).

J is TRBJ1-2 and V is TRBV6-1; D gene unclear. CDR1 is MNHNS, CDR2 SASEGT, per germline. The V end lost 2 bases, the J end lost 3 bases, and 19 bases lay between the germline ends. CDR3 length: 17 residues. CDR3 loop: CASSEYRGRAFDYGYTF. DNA for the CDR3: TGTGCCAGCAGTGAATATCGAGGCCGAGCATTCGACTATGGCTACACCTTC.

The rearrangement joins TRBV2 to TRBJ1-6, with D unclear. Germline CDR1 reads SNHLY; CDR2 reads FYNNEI. This CDR3 is 13 amino acids long. The V end lost 5 bases, the J end lost 5 bases, and 7 bases lay between the germline ends. CDR3 DNA: TGTGCCAGCAGTAAAGAAAATAATTCACCCCTCCACTTT. It specifies CASSKENNSPLHF.

The V call is TRBV30, the J call TRBJ2-1; tentative D call: TRBD1 (5 bases). Deletions cut 0 bases from V and 6 bases from J, with 6 bases between. The CDR3 sequence is 12 residues long. Looked up from germline, CDR1 is GTSNPN and CDR2 is SVGIG (reference sequence). The CDR3 region has the DNA TGTGCCTGGAGTGTAAGGGGCAATGAGCAGTTCTTC. As protein: CAWSVRGNEQFF.

The chain has TRBV24-1 and TRBJ2-2; no clear D. Germline CDR1 reads KGHDR; CDR2 reads SFDVKD. The ends were cut back, 6 bases at V and 3 bases at J, with 16 bases in the middle. The CDR3 extends over 16 amino acids. The CDR3 sequence: CATSSSIVGYTGELFF. DNA for the CDR3: TGTGCCACCAGTAGCTCGATTGTAGGGTACACCGGGGAGCTGTTTTTT.

The chain joins TRBV5-1 to TRBJ2-1, with TRBD1 matching over 11 bases. Looked up from germline, CDR1 is SGHRS and CDR2 is YFSETQ. V lost 0 bases and J lost 8; bases outside the gene matches: 1. The CDR3 has 14 residues. CDR3 sequence (DNA): TGCGCCAGCAGCTTGGAGGGACAGGGGGATGAGCAGTTCTTC. Its protein product is CASSLEGQGDEQFF.

This rearrangement joins TRBV19 to TRBJ1-2, with 8 bases that match TRBD1. The germline gives CDR1 LNHDA, CDR2 SQIVND (reference sequence). This CDR3 is built from 12 residues. Unmatched junction bases numbered 2, after V lost 4 bases and J lost 7 bases. The CDR3 protein is CASSTGQGGYTF. The CDR3 coding sequence is TGTGCCAGTAGTACCGGACAGGGTGGCTACACCTTC.

DNA for the CDR3: TGTGCCAGCAGGGGAGTACCGACAGATTATAGCAATCAGCCCCAGCATTTT. It yields the protein CASRGVPTDYSNQPQHF. The chain is built from TRBV9 and TRBJ1-5; D is possibly TRBD1 (5 bases). Germline V gives CDR1 SGDLS, CDR2 YYNGEE. Deletions cut 5 bases from V and 0 bases from J, with 18 bases between. This CDR3 has 17 residues.

V gene TRBV7-9 combines with J gene TRBJ1-5; D gene uncertain. Germline CDR1 SEHNR, CDR2 FQNEAQ (reference sequence). Trimming shortened V by 4 bases and J by 5 bases, and 15 bases separated the two germline ends. The CDR3 is made up of 15 amino acids. CDR3 coding DNA: TGTGCCAGCAGCTCAAATACAGAGCGTTATCAGCCCCAGCATTTT. Protein sequence: CASSSNTERYQPQHF.